This TCR beta chain stems from a study of T cell responses to AZD1222 COVID-19 vaccine. As regards this clone: Its antigen is currently unknown.

Using immunoSEQ multiplex PCR, the repertoire was profiled, and TCRdb retains in-frame clones only, with some absent. This sample has fewer than 200,000 clones, with over 80% found just once. Study results and limitations: Spike as a whole was targeted by vaccine-associated CD4 TCRs, dominant at 160-218 and 743-854.

Germline CDR1 and CDR2: MNHNS and SASEGT. Trimming at V came to 3 bases and at J to 0 bases, leaving 5 bases not matched to a gene. This CDR3 is 18 amino acids long. The sequence came from an adult in good health. Source: peripheral blood, taken on day 0 of AZD1222 vaccination. The V call is TRBV6-1, the J call TRBJ2-1, with TRBD2 matching over 13 bases. The chain's CDR3 is CASSDTSGRGSSYNEQFF. CDR3 bases: TGTGCCAGCAGTGACACTAGCGGGAGGGGGAGCTCCTACAATGAGCAGTTCTTC.